This entry describes one T cell receptor (beta chain). CDR3 length equals 15 residues. Trimming at V came to 5 bases and at J to 3 bases, leaving 8 bases not matched to a gene. The germline gives CDR1 SEHNR, CDR2 FQNEAQ (reference sequence). This entry is derived from a study of cytomegalovirus exposure and HLA in healthy donors. A multiplex PCR was run with 60 Vbeta primers and 13 Jbeta primers. Assay used: immunoSEQ multiplex PCR; TCRdb lists only in-frame clones, some missing. The table records some 100,000 clones, 81% of them present only once. The sequencing input was PBMCs. The V and J genes are TRBV7-9 and TRBJ1-1, with 8 nucleotides matching TRBD1. This TCR was sampled from a girl aged 2 to 9 in good health and CMV-seropositive. The CDR3 loop is CASSRAQGAHTEAFF. CDR3 nucleotides: TGTGCCAGCAGCCGGGCTCAGGGGGCTCACACTGAAGCTTTCTTT.